Listed below are T cell receptor beta chains from one sample, sequenced in a study of shared clonotypes between healthy human individuals. This table comes from immunoSEQ multiplex PCR, and its TCRdb copy is limited to in-frame clones, with some not included. The repertoire holds a few hundred thousand clones, with approximately 70% as singletons. Sequencing was done on a sample of memory CD4+ T cells sorted from blood. The receptors stem from a man aged 25-40 years in good health. CDR3s include the opening cysteine and the closing phenylalanine or tryptophan. D genes are given only for firm matches. A row's size may be missing; if present it is once, few, many or a size class.

v_call	d_call	clone_size	j_call	cdr3_aa	cdr3_nt
TRBV2	TRBD1	-	TRBJ2-3	CASSKGRDRVSDTQYF	TGTGCCAGCAGTAAGGGCCGGGACAGGGTGTCAGATACGCAGTATTTT
TRBV7-2	TRBD2	many	TRBJ2-3	CASSLGTSGSRDTQYF	TGTGCCAGCAGCTTAGGGACTAGCGGGTCAAGAGATACGCAGTATTTT
TRBV2	-	-	TRBJ2-7	CASISGTTYEQYF	TGTGCCAGCATCTCGGGAACTACCTACGAGCAGTACTTC
TRBV25-1	-	once	TRBJ2-5	CASTPGGERQETQYF	TGTGCCAGCACCCCAGGGGGGGAACGGCAAGAGACCCAGTACTTC
TRBV28	TRBD1	few	TRBJ2-2	CASSLQVGQANTGELFF	TGTGCCAGCAGTTTACAAGTGGGACAGGCGAACACCGGGGAGCTGTTTTTT
TRBV28	-	-	TRBJ2-3	CASSLIGTSLGVTQYF	TGTGCCAGCAGTTTAATAGGGACGAGTCTGGGAGTTACGCAGTATTTT
TRBV10-1	-	-	TRBJ2-7	CASGRTLARADYEQYF	TGCGCCAGCGGGAGGACTTTGGCCAGGGCAGACTACGAGCAGTACTTC
TRBV5-4	-	few	TRBJ2-7	CASSLGQYEQYF	TGTGCCAGCAGCTTGGGACAGTACGAGCAGTACTTC
TRBV7-6	-	-	TRBJ2-2	CASRAAGAAGELFF	TGTGCCAGCAGAGCCGCCGGGGCAGCCGGGGAGCTGTTTTTT
TRBV6-5	-	many	TRBJ1-5	CASSAESWDQPQHF	TGTGCCAGCAGTGCTGAATCGTGGGATCAGCCCCAGCATTTT
TRBV7-9	TRBD2	-	TRBJ2-1	CANGGRRDEQFF	TGTGCCAACGGCGGGAGGAGAGATGAGCAGTTCTTC
TRBV5-6	-	many	TRBJ1-2	CASSSSPAGQVGYGYTF	TGTGCCAGCAGCTCGAGTCCCGCAGGGCAGGTTGGCTATGGCTACACCTTC
TRBV27	-	-	TRBJ2-7	CASSSSGRTPYEQYF	TGTGCCAGCAGTTCCTCAGGGAGGACTCCCTACGAGCAGTACTTC
TRBV28	-	-	TRBJ1-2	CASSLTQATNYGYTF	TGTGCCAGCAGTTTAACCCAGGCCACTAACTATGGCTACACCTTC
TRBV2	-	-	TRBJ1-5	CASSDGSNSNQPQHF	TGTGCCAGCAGTGATGGCAGTAATAGCAATCAGCCCCAGCATTTT
TRBV7-9	-	-	TRBJ1-1	CASSWDGNTEAFF	TGTGCCAGCAGCTGGGACGGAAACACTGAAGCTTTCTTT
TRBV28	-	few	TRBJ1-5	CASAGRGNQPQHF	TGTGCCAGTGCCGGGCGGGGCAATCAGCCCCAGCATTTT
TRBV10-1	TRBD2	-	TRBJ2-1	CASSVYRTSGRLSYNEQFF	TGCGCCAGCAGTGTCTACAGGACTAGCGGGAGATTATCCTACAATGAGCAGTTCTTC
TRBV28	-	-	TRBJ1-3	CASIQGARGNTIYF	TGTGCCAGCATACAAGGGGCGCGAGGAAACACCATATATTTT
TRBV7-2	-	-	TRBJ2-1	CASSLDTVAGFF	TGTGCCAGCAGCTTAGATACGGTGGCAGGCTTCTTC
TRBV14	-	-	TRBJ1-5	CASSPLSQHF	TGTGCCAGCAGCCCCCTGTCCCAGCATTTT
TRBV11-3	TRBD1	-	TRBJ1-2	CASSTGTGGPYGYTF	TGTGCCAGCAGCACCGGGACAGGGGGTCCCTATGGCTACACCTTC
TRBV6-5	TRBD1	-	TRBJ2-2	CASSFRDHRGTGELFF	TGTGCCAGCAGTTTCCGAGATCACAGGGGAACCGGGGAGCTGTTTTTT
TRBV2	TRBD1	-	TRBJ2-1	CASSPRQGASNEQFF	TGTGCCAGCAGTCCTAGACAGGGGGCGAGCAATGAGCAGTTCTTC
TRBV5-1	-	-	TRBJ2-7	CASSFEGRYSEQYF	TGCGCCAGCAGCTTTGAAGGTCGTTACTCCGAGCAGTACTTC
TRBV2	-	once	TRBJ1-2	CASNIRGDEGNGNYGYTF	TGTGCCAGCAACATAAGGGGGGACGAGGGGAACGGTAACTATGGCTACACCTTC
TRBV15	TRBD2	-	TRBJ2-1	CATSREGSGTYNEQFF	TGTGCCACCAGCAGAGAGGGTAGCGGGACCTACAATGAGCAGTTCTTC
TRBV11-2	-	-	TRBJ1-3	CASSLGSANSGNTIYF	TGTGCCAGCAGCTTAGGGTCAGCGAATTCTGGAAACACCATATATTTT
TRBV19	TRBD2	-	TRBJ2-1	CASSKTAGGNYNEQFF	TGTGCCAGTAGTAAGACGGCGGGAGGAAATTACAATGAGCAGTTCTTC
TRBV5-4	-	-	TRBJ2-6	CASSSEVVAGANVLTF	TGTGCCAGCAGCTCCGAGGTGGTGGCTGGGGCCAACGTCCTGACTTTC